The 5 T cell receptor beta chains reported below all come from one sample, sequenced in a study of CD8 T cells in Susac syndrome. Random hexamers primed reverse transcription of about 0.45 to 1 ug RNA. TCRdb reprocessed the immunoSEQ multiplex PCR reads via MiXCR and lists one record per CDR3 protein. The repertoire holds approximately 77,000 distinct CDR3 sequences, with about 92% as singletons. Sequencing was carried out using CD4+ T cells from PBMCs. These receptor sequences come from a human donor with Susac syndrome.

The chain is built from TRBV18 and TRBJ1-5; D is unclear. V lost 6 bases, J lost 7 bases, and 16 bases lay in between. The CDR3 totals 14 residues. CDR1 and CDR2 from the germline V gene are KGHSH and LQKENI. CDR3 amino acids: CASSPDRLGQPQHF. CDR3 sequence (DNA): TGTGCCAGCTCCCCCGACCGGTTGGGACAGCCCCAGCATTTT.

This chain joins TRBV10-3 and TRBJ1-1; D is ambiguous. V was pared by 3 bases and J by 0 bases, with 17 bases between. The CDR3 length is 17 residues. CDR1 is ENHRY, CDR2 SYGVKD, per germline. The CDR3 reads CAISEGGGLPMNTEAFF. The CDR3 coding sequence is TGTGCCATCAGTGAAGGAGGCGGATTACCCATGAACACTGAAGCTTTCTTT.

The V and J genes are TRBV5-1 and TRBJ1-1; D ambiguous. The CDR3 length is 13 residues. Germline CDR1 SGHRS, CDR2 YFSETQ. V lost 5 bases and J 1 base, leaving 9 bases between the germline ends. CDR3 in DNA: TGCGCCAGCAGGTTCGGGCAGAACACTGAAGCTTTCTTT. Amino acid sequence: CASRFGQNTEAFF.

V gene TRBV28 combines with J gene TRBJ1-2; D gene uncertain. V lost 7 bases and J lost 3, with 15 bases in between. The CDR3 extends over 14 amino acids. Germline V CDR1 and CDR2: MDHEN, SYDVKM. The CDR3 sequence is CASTRGAGDYGYTF. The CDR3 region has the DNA TGTGCCAGCACTCGCGGTGCCGGTGACTATGGCTACACCTTC.

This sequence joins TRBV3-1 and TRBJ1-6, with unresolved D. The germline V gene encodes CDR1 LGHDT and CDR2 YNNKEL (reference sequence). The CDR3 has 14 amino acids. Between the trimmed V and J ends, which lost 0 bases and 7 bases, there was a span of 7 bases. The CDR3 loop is CASSQEIRNSPLHF. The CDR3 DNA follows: TGTGCCAGCAGCCAAGAGATTCGGAATTCACCCCTCCACTTT.